A single sample is the source of the 32 T cell receptor beta chains below, sequenced in a study of T cell changes during pregnancy in multiple sclerosis (dated by TCRdb to between 2019 and 2020). Receptor libraries were prepared by the immunoSEQ multiplex PCR assay. Drawn from immuneACCESS, this table holds only the in-frame rearrangements with V and J called that TCRdb kept. Clones are partly lost; checked studies trace under half to an unresolved V gene and leave the rest unexplained. The sample yields 70,000 to 100,000 clones; approximately 94% were counted once. Of the sample, 2% to 2.5% is held by the ten largest clones. Sequencing used peripheral blood, obtained in the third trimester of pregnancy. Every receptor here comes from a female donor with multiple sclerosis, enrolled in a pregnancy study.

The CDR3 coding sequence is TGTGCCAGCAGCCGGAAGGGACAGGGATATTACGAGCAGTACTTC. It codes for CASSRKGQGYYEQYF. The J gene is TRBJ2-7, the V gene TRBV27, with 9 bases matching TRBD1. The CDR3 contains 15 residues. J lost 4 bases, V lost 6 bases, and 10 bases had no gene match. The germline V gene encodes CDR1 MNHEY and CDR2 SMNVEV (reference sequence).

The chain couples TRBV5-5 to TRBJ2-5; D gene unclear. CDR3 length equals 14 residues. The V and J ends lost 1 base and 3 bases respectively, with 10 bases between them. Germline CDR1 reads SGHKS; CDR2 reads YYEKEE (reference sequence). The CDR3 here is CASSLRASKETQYF. Here the CDR3 DNA reads TGTGCCAGCAGCTTGCGAGCTAGTAAAGAGACCCAGTACTTC.

The V and J genes are TRBV28 and TRBJ1-2; D is undetermined. Germline CDR1 is MDHEN and CDR2 is SYDVKM. CDR3 size: 13 residues. The V and J ends lost 4 bases and 4 bases respectively, with 10 bases between them. In nucleotides, the CDR3 is TGTGCCAGCAGTTCCCCCCCGGGCTATGGCTACACCTTC. This encodes CASSSPPGYGYTF.

CDR3 amino acids: CASSLRGHTYEQYF. In nucleotides, the CDR3 is TGTGCCAGCAGTCTCAGGGGGCACACCTACGAGCAGTACTTC. The chain uses TRBV6-5 and TRBJ2-7; 8 nucleotides align to TRBD1. The CDR3 contains 14 residues. The V gene's germline CDR1 is MNHEY and CDR2 SVGAGI. The V segment lost 5 bases and the J segment 2 bases; nucleotides outside the gene matches: 5.

The chain links TRBV5-1 to TRBJ2-7; 12 nucleotides match TRBD2. Unmatched junction bases numbered 7, after V lost 0 bases and J lost 3 bases. Germline V lookup: CDR1 SGHRS, CDR2 YFSETQ. This CDR3 contains 17 residues. CDR3 sequence (DNA): TGCGCCAGCAGCTTGGGACTAGCGGGAGAGGCCAGCTACGAGCAGTACTTC. Translation: CASSLGLAGEASYEQYF.

The CDR3 bases are TGTGCCAGCAGCCAAGATCTCGCTAGCGGGACTGAGACCCAGTACTTC. Its translation is CASSQDLASGTETQYF. V usage is TRBV4-2 and J usage is TRBJ2-5; TRBD2 aligns across 9 bases. Trimming removed 0 bases from V and 5 bases from J; junction bases left unmatched: 7. The germline V gene encodes CDR1 LGHNA and CDR2 YNFKEQ. The CDR3 length is 16 residues.

The chain links TRBV19 to TRBJ2-1, with 10 bases that match TRBD2. This CDR3 comprises 14 residues. Germline loops: CDR1 LNHDA, CDR2 SQIVND (reference sequence). Losses at the gene ends were 11 bases for V and 8 bases for J; bases not matched to a gene: 12. This CDR3 is CAPDGLAGDDEQFF. The CDR3 DNA follows: TGTGCCCCAGATGGCCTAGCGGGAGACGATGAGCAGTTCTTC.

V is TRBV29-1 and J is TRBJ2-6, with TRBD1 as a possible D gene (5 bases). Germline V gene lookup returns CDR1 SQVTM and CDR2 ANQGSEA. Trimming shortened V by 5 bases and J by 0 bases, and 8 bases separated the two germline ends. The length of the CDR3 is 14 residues. CDR3 sequence reads: CSVRGLSGANVLTF. The CDR3 DNA sequence: TGCAGCGTTAGGGGCCTCTCTGGGGCCAACGTCCTGACTTTC.

This chain links TRBV5-8 with TRBJ1-1; possible D gene TRBD1, 6 bases. From germline, CDR1 is SGHTS and CDR2 YDEGEE. V lost 3 bases, J lost 1 base, and 16 bases lay in between. The CDR3 extends over 16 amino acids. Here the CDR3 DNA reads TGTGCCAGCAGCTCTGGCGACAGGCTTGGGAACACTGAAGCTTTCTTT. This sequence encodes CASSSGDRLGNTEAFF.

The rearrangement joins TRBV15 to TRBJ1-2; D is ambiguous. Germline values: CDR1 LNHNV, CDR2 YYDKDF (reference sequence). The CDR3 covers 17 residues. Trimming shortened V by 0 bases and J by 4 bases, and 18 bases separated the two germline ends. CDR3 protein: CATSRDYQATLGYGYTF. Here the CDR3 DNA reads TGTGCCACCAGCAGAGATTATCAAGCCACCCTCGGCTATGGCTACACCTTC. Supplemented by reference TRBV15 and TRBJ1-2, the full variable domain reads DAMVIQNPRYQVTQFGKPVTLSCSQTLNHNVMYWYQQKSSQAPKLLFHYYDKDFNNEADTPDNFQSRRPNTSFCFLDIRSPGLGDTAMYLCATSRDYQATLGYGYTFGSGTRLTVV.

This sequence joins TRBV6-5 and TRBJ2-1, with unresolved D. Trimming pared 6 bases from V and 5 bases from J, leaving 11 bases between. Germline V CDR1 and CDR2: MNHEY, SVGAGI. The CDR3 is made up of 13 amino acids. Written as DNA, the CDR3 is TGTGCCAGCAGCCCCATTCTAAACAATGAGCAGTTCTTC. Protein sequence: CASSPILNNEQFF.

V is TRBV10-3 and J is TRBJ2-7; a weak D match, TRBD2 (5 bases). V gave up 4 bases and J gave up 1 base, with 8 bases separating them. The CDR3 loop spans 13 amino acids. Germline lookup yields CDR1 ENHRY and CDR2 SYGVKD. As DNA, the CDR3 is TGTGCCATCAGTGGCGAGGGATCCTACGAGCAGTACTTC. It specifies CAISGEGSYEQYF.

V is TRBV7-3 and J is TRBJ2-7, with 7 nucleotides matching TRBD2. This CDR3 contains 13 residues. V trimming: 3 bases; J trimming: 8 bases; junction bases outside the gene matches: 7. Germline V lookup: CDR1 SGHTA, CDR2 FQGTGA. The chain's CDR3 is CASSFGGVNKQYF. The DNA of the CDR3 is TGTGCCAGCAGCTTTGGGGGGGTAAACAAGCAGTACTTC.

This chain uses TRBV18 with TRBJ2-1; a possible D gene is TRBD2 (6 bases). V was trimmed by 1 base and J by 5 bases, leaving 15 bases between them. The CDR3 covers 16 residues. The V gene's germline CDR1 is KGHSH and CDR2 LQKENI. Here the CDR3 reads CASSPLFHRENNEQFF. The CDR3 DNA follows: TGTGCCAGCTCACCACTCTTCCACCGGGAGAACAATGAGCAGTTCTTC.

The rearrangement joins TRBV6-1 to TRBJ2-7; 9 nucleotides match TRBD1. V shed 6 bases and J 7 bases; nucleotides not matched to a gene: 13. This CDR3 region has 15 residues. CDR1 and CDR2 (germline): MNHNS, SASEGT. The CDR3 coding sequence is TGTGCCAGCAGCCCACAGGGGGCACGTCGAAGGGAGCAGTACTTC. Translation gives CASSPQGARRREQYF.

The chain combines TRBV29-1 with TRBJ2-5; D is possibly TRBD1 (5 bases). TRBJ2-7 explains the end of the DNA better; the J call may be wrong. The CDR3 extends over 16 amino acids. Germline V gene data show CDR1 as SQVTM and CDR2 as ANQGSEA. The CDR3 DNA reads TGCAGCGTTGGGGGCGGAAGAGCCCTTCTCCCCTACGAGCAGTACTTC. It translates to CSVGGGRALLPYEQYF.

The rearrangement links TRBV15 to TRBJ1-1; a possible D gene is TRBD1 (5 bases). The V gene lost 5 bases and the J gene lost 3 bases, with 10 bases spanning the gap. The CDR3 sequence is 13 residues long. CDR1 and CDR2 from the germline V gene are LNHNV and YYDKDF (reference sequence). CDR3 sequence reads: CATSPPGDTEAFF. The DNA of the CDR3 is TGTGCCACCAGCCCTCCGGGGGACACTGAAGCTTTCTTT.

The chain couples TRBV6-5 to TRBJ1-1, with no clear D. With 4 bases removed from V and 1 base from J, the gap between germline ends came to 16 bases. CDR1 is MNHEY, CDR2 SVGAGI, per germline. This CDR3 is built from 16 residues. In nucleotides, the CDR3 is TGTGCCAGCAGTTCCCGGACGGGGATGGGGAACACTGAAGCTTTCTTT. Translating it yields CASSSRTGMGNTEAFF.

The chain has TRBV7-9 and TRBJ2-7, with D possibly being TRBD2 (6 bases). CDR3 length: 16 amino acids. Germline CDR1 reads SEHNR; CDR2 reads FQNEAQ (reference sequence). The germline V and J ends were trimmed by 4 bases and 4 bases, with 20 bases remaining between them. The CDR3 region has the DNA TGTGCCAGCAGCTACCCTGGGGCCTTAAGCGGGTACGAGCAGTACTTC. It is translated as CASSYPGALSGYEQYF.

The chain uses TRBV28 and TRBJ2-1, with 7 bases matching TRBD1. Looked up from germline, CDR1 is MDHEN and CDR2 is SYDVKM. The CDR3 runs to 15 residues. The V gene end was trimmed by 7 bases and the J gene end by 1 base; junction bases not matched to a gene: 7. The CDR3 DNA reads as TGTGCCAGCAAGCCTTGGGACAGTTCCTACAATGAGCAGTTCTTC. Encoded protein: CASKPWDSSYNEQFF.

The V gene is TRBV11-2, the J gene TRBJ2-5; D is perhaps TRBD1 (5 bases). Germline values: CDR1 SGHAT, CDR2 FQNNGV. The CDR3 runs to 13 residues. With 5 bases removed from V and 4 bases from J, the gap between germline ends came to 11 bases. CDR3 sequence: CASSLLRAETQYF. CDR3 DNA sequence: TGTGCCAGCAGCCTCCTCAGGGCAGAGACCCAGTACTTC.

The table lists this clone with a count of one. V and J are TRBV4-2 and TRBJ2-7, with TRBD2 matching over 10 bases. The CDR3 contains 16 residues. The V segment lost 4 bases and the J segment 2 bases; nucleotides outside the gene matches: 8. Germline V lookup: CDR1 LGHNA, CDR2 YNFKEQ. The CDR3 bases are TGTGCCAGCAGCCGCCCCGGGACTAGCGACGCCTACGAGCAGTACTTC. Protein product: CASSRPGTSDAYEQYF.

The rearrangement links TRBV5-4 to TRBJ2-3, with 9 positions matching TRBD2. Germline trimming cut 3 bases from V and 4 bases from J; bases unmatched to any gene: 9. Germline lookup yields CDR1 SGHNT and CDR2 YYREEE (reference sequence). The CDR3 runs 16 residues. The CDR3 protein is CASSSKRAGGPDTQYF. CDR3 DNA: TGTGCCAGCAGCTCAAAAAGGGCGGGAGGGCCAGATACGCAGTATTTT.

The V call is TRBV5-1, the J call TRBJ2-3, with TRBD1 matching 7 bases. Per germline, CDR1 SGHRS and CDR2 YFSETQ. The CDR3 has 14 residues. With V trimmed by 4 bases and J by 5 bases, 7 bases remained unmatched. Written as DNA, the CDR3 is TGCGCCAGCAGCCAAAGGACAGGTCAAGATACGCAGTATTTT. Translated: CASSQRTGQDTQYF. Full variable domain (outside the CDR3, taken from reference TRBV5-1 and TRBJ2-3): KAGVTQTPRYLIKTRGQQVTLSCSPISGHRSVSWYQQTPGQGLQFLFEYFSETQRNKGNFPGRFSGRQFSNSRSEMNVSTLELGDSALYLCASSQRTGQDTQYFGPGTRLTVL.

The V gene is TRBV28, the J gene TRBJ1-5; 9 nucleotides match TRBD1. The CDR3 is 19 residues long. V was pared by 0 bases and J by 5 bases, with 14 bases of the junction left unmatched. Germline values: CDR1 MDHEN, CDR2 SYDVKM. CDR3 amino acids: CASSLWVMPGTGRDQPQHF. For the CDR3, the DNA is TGTGCCAGCAGTTTATGGGTCATGCCCGGGACAGGGAGGGATCAGCCCCAGCATTTT.

The chain couples TRBV28 to TRBJ2-3, with 11 bases fitting TRBD2. CDR1 and CDR2 from the germline V gene are MDHEN and SYDVKM. The CDR3 covers 15 residues. After removal of 3 bases from V and 6 bases from J, the junction contained 5 bases not matched to a gene. The CDR3 bases are TGTGCCAGCAGTTTTAGCGGGAGGGCCGGGGATACGCAGTATTTT. Translated, it gives CASSFSGRAGDTQYF. The full variable domain, its missing parts supplied by reference TRBV28 and TRBJ2-3, is DVKVTQSSRYLVKRTGEKVFLECVQDMDHENMFWYRQDPGLGLRLIYFSYDVKMKEKGDIPEGYSVSREKKERFSLILESASTNQTSMYLCASSFSGRAGDTQYFGPGTRLTVL.

This chain uses TRBV6-5 with TRBJ1-5, with D unresolved. The CDR3 totals 14 residues. From germline, CDR1 is MNHEY and CDR2 SVGAGI. V was cut by 0 bases and J by 5 bases, with 8 bases left in between. The CDR3 loop reads CASSYSGLDQPQHF. The CDR3 DNA is TGTGCCAGCAGTTACTCGGGCCTGGATCAGCCCCAGCATTTT.

The rearrangement links TRBV6-5 to TRBJ2-1, with 11 bases aligning to TRBD2. The junction had 6 bases not matched to a gene; V was cut back by 6 bases and J by 5 bases. In germline, CDR1 is MNHEY, CDR2 SVGAGI. The CDR3 contains 15 residues. CDR3 sequence reads: CASSELAGDHNEQFF. CDR3 DNA: TGTGCCAGCAGCGAACTAGCGGGAGATCACAATGAGCAGTTCTTC.

CDR3: CASSLGQGNTGELFF. The DNA of the CDR3 is TGTGCCAGCTCACTCGGGCAGGGGAACACCGGGGAGCTGTTTTTT. The chain couples TRBV18 to TRBJ2-2; possibly TRBD1 for D (5 bases). Germline V gene lookup returns CDR1 KGHSH and CDR2 LQKENI. The CDR3 contains 15 residues. V lost 4 bases and J 1 base, leaving 10 bases between the germline ends.

This clone appeared once. V usage is TRBV28 and J usage is TRBJ2-6; D perhaps matches TRBD2 (6 bases). Trimming stripped 7 bases from V and 0 bases from J, with 19 bases between. The germline gives CDR1 MDHEN, CDR2 SYDVKM. CDR3 length equals 18 residues. Written as DNA, the CDR3 is TGTGCCAGCATCGGCCTCTTGGGACTCCCCTCTGGGGCCAACGTCCTGACTTTC. Its protein product is CASIGLLGLPSGANVLTF.

This chain joins TRBV19 and TRBJ1-2; 7 positions agree with TRBD1. There are 16 residues in the CDR3. Germline assignment: CDR1 LNHDA and CDR2 SQIVND (reference sequence). Trimming at V came to 5 bases and at J to 1 base, leaving 10 bases not matched to a gene. The CDR3 bases are TGTGCCAGTAGTTCTTCGCCGGGACAGCTTAACTATGGCTACACCTTC. This sequence encodes CASSSSPGQLNYGYTF.

This chain links TRBV28 with TRBJ1-1; weak D call: TRBD1 (5 bases). This CDR3 has 13 residues. Trimming shortened V by 7 bases and J by 3 bases, and 12 bases separated the two germline ends. Germline lookup yields CDR1 MDHEN and CDR2 SYDVKM. This CDR3 is CASKETAHTEAFF. CDR3 DNA: TGTGCCAGCAAGGAGACAGCTCACACTGAAGCTTTCTTT.